A single sample gave rise to the 4 T cell receptor beta chains below, sequenced in a study of T cells after yellow fever vaccination. TCRdb itself ran the 5' RACE reads through MiXCR, one entry per CDR3 protein. The profile shows a few hundred thousand distinct CDR3 sequences, about 12% of them singletons. The sample in question was CD4+ T cells sorted from PBMCs, obtained 15 days after the yellow fever booster vaccination. The origin of the receptors is a man younger than 30 who received the YFV17D yellow fever vaccine.

This clonotype was recorded at least ten times. The chain combines TRBV7-9 with TRBJ2-2; no reliable D call. Germline V gene data show CDR1 as SEHNR and CDR2 as FQNEAQ (reference sequence). The ends were cut back, 1 base at V and 7 bases at J, with 4 bases in the middle. This CDR3 is built from 12 residues. The CDR3 DNA follows: TGTGCCAGCAGCTTAGAGGTCGGGGAGCTGTTTTTT. Encoded protein: CASSLEVGELFF.

This sequence joins TRBV27 and TRBJ1-3, with TRBD1 as a possible D gene (6 bases). CDR3 length equals 14 residues. V lost 5 bases and J 8 bases, leaving 16 bases between the germline ends. Per the germline V gene, CDR1 is MNHEY and CDR2 is SMNVEV (reference sequence). CDR3: CASSPPGGLDTIYF. CDR3 nucleotide sequence: TGTGCCAGCAGTCCTCCGGGGGGCCTGGACACCATATATTTT.

This clonotype was counted only a few times. The J gene is TRBJ2-2, the V gene TRBV6-2 or TRBV6-3; 9 bases agree with TRBD1. Germline trimming cut 6 bases from V and 2 bases from J; bases unmatched to any gene: 13. Germline V gives CDR1 MNHEY, CDR2 SVGEGT. This CDR3 has 18 amino acids. The CDR3 reads CASRRGTGPNINTGELFF. Here the CDR3 DNA reads TGTGCCAGCAGGAGGGGGACAGGGCCGAATATAAACACCGGGGAGCTGTTTTTT.

The chain has TRBV6-6 and TRBJ2-4; D possibly matches TRBD1 or TRBD2 (5 bases each). Germline V gene data show CDR1 as MNHNY and CDR2 as SVGAGI (reference sequence). The CDR3 contains 18 residues. V lost 2 bases and J lost 1, with 18 bases in between. CDR3 region: CASSYPRGVGEAKNIQYF. Written as DNA, the CDR3 is TGTGCCAGCAGTTACCCCAGAGGGGTTGGGGAGGCCAAAAACATTCAGTACTTC.